This T cell receptor (beta chain) derives from a study of T cell responses to AZD1222 COVID-19 vaccine. V gave up 3 bases and J gave up 8 bases; unmatched junction bases: 11. This CDR3 spans 16 amino acids. Germline V gives CDR1 KGHDR, CDR2 SFDVKD. The method was immunoSEQ multiplex PCR; TCRdb's version includes in-frame clones alone and lacks a portion of them. The sample lists over 75,000 clones, approximately 83% occurring once. The starting material was peripheral blood, obtained 28 days after the second AZD1222 dose. The sequence was collected from an adult who received the AZD1222 COVID-19 vaccine. This chain links TRBV24-1 with TRBJ2-3; 9 bases map to TRBD1. Here the CDR3 reads CATSDPGTGLLGTQYF. CDR3 DNA: TGTGCCACCAGTGATCCGGGGACAGGGCTTTTGGGTACGCAGTATTTT.